Presented here are 18 T cell receptor beta chains from one specimen sequenced in a study of shared clonotypes between healthy human individuals. Sequenced by immunoSEQ multiplex PCR; TCRdb stores in-frame clones only, minus some. Of hundreds of thousands of clones listed, approximately 73% are singletons. What was sequenced was memory CD4+ T cells sorted from blood. The subset is: CD45RA-negative fraction. These receptors all stem from a woman in her 30s in good health.

The V gene is TRBV28, the J gene TRBJ2-7, with 10 nucleotides matching TRBD1. The ends lost 6 bases at V and 8 bases at J; junction bases unmatched: 16. Per germline, CDR1 MDHEN and CDR2 SYDVKM. The CDR3 is made up of 16 amino acids. DNA of the CDR3: TGTGCCAGCAGCAAACCCGGACAGGGGGACTCTATGAAGCAGTACTTC. Translated, it gives CASSKPGQGDSMKQYF.

The gene calls are TRBV7-9 and TRBJ2-5; TRBD1 aligns across 11 bases. V dropped 5 bases and J dropped 1; count of bases not matched to a gene: 3. The CDR3 spans 15 residues. CDR1 is SEHNR, CDR2 FQNEAQ, per germline (reference sequence). CDR3: CASSTGQGGQETQYF. CDR3 nucleotides: TGTGCCAGCAGCACGGGACAGGGGGGCCAAGAGACCCAGTACTTC.

This rearrangement joins TRBV19 to TRBJ2-7; D remains unclear. This CDR3 contains 14 residues. V gave up 4 bases and J gave up 0 bases, with 10 bases separating them. Germline CDR1 reads LNHDA; CDR2 reads SQIVND (reference sequence). CDR3 DNA: TGTGCCAGTAGTAAAGGCCCAGCCTCCTACGAGCAGTACTTC. Its protein is CASSKGPASYEQYF.

V and J are TRBV30 and TRBJ2-7; no firm D call. The germline V gene encodes CDR1 GTSNPN and CDR2 SVGIG (reference sequence). V shed 1 base and J shed 2 bases, with 9 bases lying between them. The CDR3 loop spans 13 amino acids. The CDR3 spells CAWSGETPYEQYF. The CDR3 DNA follows: TGTGCCTGGAGTGGAGAAACACCCTACGAGCAGTACTTC.

V and J are TRBV25-1 and TRBJ2-7; D gene unclear. Germline V gene data show CDR1 as MGHDK and CDR2 as SYGVNS. V was pared by 7 bases and J by 4 bases, with 8 bases between. The CDR3 runs 11 residues. DNA of the CDR3: TGTGCCAGCACCGACACATACGAGCAGTACTTC. Its translation is CASTDTYEQYF.

This clone was found once. The gene calls are TRBV27 and TRBJ2-7; perhaps D is TRBD1 or TRBD2 (6 bases each). This CDR3 contains 15 residues. V was cut by 4 bases and J by 6 bases, with 19 bases left in between. Germline V gene data show CDR1 as MNHEY and CDR2 as SMNVEV (reference sequence). The DNA for the CDR3 is TGTGCCAGCAGTTATGTTGGGGGGCGCAATTTCGAGCAGTACTTC. The encoded protein is CASSYVGGRNFEQYF.

In this sample, this clone turned up a few times. The chain employs TRBV5-1 and TRBJ2-1; no clear D gene. Germline V gene sequence: CDR1 SGHRS, CDR2 YFSETQ. The CDR3 is made up of 15 amino acids. The ends were cut back, 2 bases at V and 4 bases at J, with 13 bases in the middle. CDR3 sequence: CASSLTFNLYNEQFF. In DNA, the CDR3 is TGCGCCAGCAGCTTAACGTTTAACCTTTACAATGAGCAGTTCTTC.

There are a few counts of this clone. Here the CDR3 reads CAGQQGGGGYTF. CDR3 DNA sequence: TGTGCCGGACAACAGGGTGGAGGGGGCTACACCTTC. The chain uses TRBV7-9 and TRBJ1-2; TRBD1 might be the D (6 bases). The germline gives CDR1 SEHNR, CDR2 FQNEAQ (reference sequence). This CDR3 region has 12 residues. Between the trimmed V and J ends, which lost 11 bases and 8 bases, there was a span of 18 bases.

This clone was detected only a few times. The chain has TRBV5-1 and TRBJ1-4; the D is unclear. CDR1 and CDR2 (germline): SGHRS, YFSETQ. V lost 3 bases to trimming and J lost 8 bases, with 17 bases between them. The CDR3 is made up of 15 amino acids. This CDR3 reads CASSSTNPSGEKLFF. CDR3 bases: TGCGCCAGCAGCTCTACCAATCCCTCGGGGGAAAAACTGTTTTTT.

This clone was seen ten or more times. CDR3 amino acids: CASSASLAGAKNIQYF. CDR3 in DNA: TGTGCCAGCAGTGCTTCCCTAGCGGGAGCCAAAAACATTCAGTACTTC. The V call is TRBV25-1, the J call TRBJ2-4; 8 bases map to TRBD2. Germline V gene lookup returns CDR1 MGHDK and CDR2 SYGVNS. The ends lost 4 bases at V and 0 bases at J; junction bases unmatched: 5. CDR3 length equals 16 residues.

The rearrangement uses TRBV6-1 and TRBJ2-2; D is undetermined. The V end was cut by 2 bases, the J end by 7 bases, with 14 bases between. This CDR3 spans 15 amino acids. Germline V gene sequence: CDR1 MNHNS, CDR2 SASEGT. The CDR3, as DNA: TGTGCCAGCAGTGAATTTGGGGTTTCCATCGGGGAGCTGTTTTTT. It specifies CASSEFGVSIGELFF.

The J gene is TRBJ1-4, the V gene TRBV28; 7 bases match TRBD1. The CDR3 has 17 amino acids. Germline loops: CDR1 MDHEN, CDR2 SYDVKM. V lost 5 bases and J lost 0; bases outside the gene matches: 9. In DNA form, the CDR3 reads TGTGCCAGCAGTAATGGCGCAGGGGGTACAACTAATGAAAAACTGTTTTTT. Residues: CASSNGAGGTTNEKLFF. The full variable domain, completed using reference TRBV28 and TRBJ1-4, is DVKVTQSSRYLVKRTGEKVFLECVQDMDHENMFWYRQDPGLGLRLIYFSYDVKMKEKGDIPEGYSVSREKKERFSLILESASTNQTSMYLCASSNGAGGTTNEKLFFGSGTQLSVL.

As regards this clone: Additional DNA sequences in this sample encode the identical CDR3. The chain employs TRBV7-9 and TRBJ2-7; D unclear. Trimming pared 5 bases from V and 0 bases from J, leaving 5 bases between. Germline CDR1 reads SEHNR; CDR2 reads FQNEAQ (reference sequence). The length of the CDR3 is 12 residues. The CDR3 sequence: CASSRNSYEQYF. In DNA, the CDR3 is TGTGCCAGCAGCCGAAACTCCTACGAGCAGTACTTC.

This clone has just one count. J is TRBJ2-7 and V is TRBV11-2, with D perhaps assigned TRBD1 or TRBD2 (5 bases each). The CDR3 extends over 15 amino acids. The V end was cut by 2 bases, the J end by 0 bases, with 11 bases between. Germline CDR1 is SGHAT and CDR2 is FQNNGV. CDR3 bases: TGTGCCAGCAGCTTAAGGGACCAAAGCTCCTACGAGCAGTACTTC. This codes for CASSLRDQSSYEQYF.

This clone was counted a few times. The rearrangement joins TRBV19 to TRBJ2-5; the D gene is possibly TRBD2 (5 bases). Germline lookup yields CDR1 LNHDA and CDR2 SQIVND (reference sequence). V lost 7 bases and J lost 4, with 10 bases in between. CDR3 size: 12 residues. The CDR3 region is CASTAAGETQYF. The CDR3 nucleotides read TGTGCCAGTACCGCGGCGGGAGAGACCCAGTACTTC. The full variable domain, its missing parts supplied by reference TRBV19 and TRBJ2-5, is DGGITQSPKYLFRKEGQNVTLSCEQNLNHDAMYWYRQDPGQGLRLIYYSQIVNDFQKGDIAEGYSVSREKKESFPLTVTSAQKNPTAFYLCASTAAGETQYFGPGTRLLVL.

This chain links TRBV20-1 with TRBJ2-7, with TRBD2 matching over 7 bases. The CDR3 extends over 11 amino acids. V lost 8 bases, J lost 4 bases, and 5 bases stayed unmatched. Germline V gives CDR1 DFQATT, CDR2 SNEGSKA (reference sequence). The DNA of the CDR3 is TGCAGTCCTTGGGGGGGGTACGAGCAGTACTTC. As protein: CSPWGGYEQYF.

CDR3 residues: CASSPTGLRGNYGYTF. The CDR3 DNA sequence: TGTGCCAGCAGCCCTACCGGCCTTCGAGGTAATTATGGCTACACCTTC. V and J are TRBV5-6 and TRBJ1-2; D not resolved. The CDR3 is 16 residues long. Germline V gene data show CDR1 as SGHDT and CDR2 as YYEEEE. The ends were cut back, 4 bases at V and 5 bases at J, with 21 bases in the middle.

This chain links TRBV28 with TRBJ1-4; D may be TRBD1 (6 bases). Germline values: CDR1 MDHEN, CDR2 SYDVKM. The CDR3 length is 14 residues. Trimming cost V 6 bases and J 4 bases, with 12 bases left between them. The chain's CDR3 is CASSNGQHNEKLFF. In nucleotides, the CDR3 is TGTGCCAGCAGCAACGGACAGCATAATGAAAAACTGTTTTTT.